These T cell receptor beta chains were read from a single sample in a study of OX40 agonist ivuxolimab in advanced cancers. Sequencing used immunoSEQ multiplex PCR; TCRdb keeps in-frame clones, though not all of them. The sample records more than 95,000 clones, around 93% being singletons. This sample comprised CD4+ or CD8+ T cells sorted from blood, obtained in a trial of the OX40 agonist ivuxolimab. These receptors all come from an adult with an advanced solid tumor such as melanoma, head and neck, liver or kidney cancer. Each CDR3 is given with its conserved first and last residue. Each record gives: CDR3 protein, CDR3 DNA, D gene, clone size, V gene, J gene. D genes are given only for firm matches. Not every row has a clone size; where given, it reads once, few, many or a size class.

cdr3_aa: CASSSNLLRESDTEAFF
cdr3_nt: TGTGCCAGCAGCTCAAACCTTCTCAGAGAATCGGACACTGAAGCTTTCTTT
d_call: .
clone_size: .
v_call: TRBV13
j_call: TRBJ1-1

cdr3_aa: CASSSFSGSSYEQYF
cdr3_nt: TGTGCCAGCAGCTCATTTAGCGGTTCCTCCTACGAGCAGTACTTC
d_call: .
clone_size: .
v_call: TRBV11-2
j_call: TRBJ2-7

cdr3_aa: CASSRGLLNEKLFF
cdr3_nt: TGTGCCAGTAGCAGAGGACTTCTTAATGAAAAACTGTTTTTT
d_call: .
clone_size: .
v_call: TRBV19
j_call: TRBJ1-4

cdr3_aa: CASSYLGQPNTEAFF
cdr3_nt: TGTGCCAGCAGTTACCTGGGACAGCCGAACACTGAAGCTTTCTTT
d_call: TRBD1
clone_size: .
v_call: TRBV6-6
j_call: TRBJ1-1

cdr3_aa: CASSLTGKYTEAFF
cdr3_nt: TGTGCCAGCAGCCTGACAGGGAAGTACACTGAAGCTTTCTTT
d_call: TRBD1
clone_size: .
v_call: TRBV5-6
j_call: TRBJ1-1

cdr3_aa: CASSYGGGGNTEAFF
cdr3_nt: TGTGCCAGCAGTTATGGAGGGGGCGGGAACACTGAAGCTTTCTTT
d_call: TRBD1
clone_size: .
v_call: TRBV6-5
j_call: TRBJ1-1

cdr3_aa: CASSLLISRGPDTQYF
cdr3_nt: TGTGCCAGCAGTTTATTAATTTCCCGGGGGCCAGATACGCAGTATTTT
d_call: .
clone_size: once
v_call: TRBV28
j_call: TRBJ2-3

cdr3_aa: CASSLASDYGYTF
cdr3_nt: TGTGCCAGCAGCTTAGCCTCGGACTATGGCTACACCTTC
d_call: .
clone_size: .
v_call: TRBV7-8
j_call: TRBJ1-2

cdr3_aa: CASSPRDDGTGEQYF
cdr3_nt: TGTGCCAGCTCACCACGTGACGATGGAACGGGGGAGCAGTACTTC
d_call: .
clone_size: .
v_call: TRBV18
j_call: TRBJ2-7

cdr3_aa: CASRREGPYEQYF
cdr3_nt: TGTGCCAGCAGGCGGGAGGGCCCCTACGAGCAGTACTTC
d_call: TRBD2
clone_size: once
v_call: TRBV2
j_call: TRBJ2-7

cdr3_aa: CASSFDGSYEQYF
cdr3_nt: TGCGCCAGCAGCTTTGACGGTTCGTACGAGCAGTACTTC
d_call: .
clone_size: .
v_call: TRBV5-1
j_call: TRBJ2-7

cdr3_aa: CASSFFGTRTSGNNEQFF
cdr3_nt: TGTGCCAGCAGTTTTTTTGGGACCCGGACTAGCGGAAACAATGAGCAGTTCTTC
d_call: TRBD2
clone_size: .
v_call: TRBV27
j_call: TRBJ2-1

cdr3_aa: CASSWGLPGNEQFF
cdr3_nt: TGTGCCAGCAGTTGGGGGCTTCCGGGCAATGAGCAGTTCTTC
d_call: .
clone_size: .
v_call: TRBV28
j_call: TRBJ2-1

cdr3_aa: CASTYGLGLLNTEAFF
cdr3_nt: TGTGCCAGCACCTACGGGCTAGGACTCCTGAACACTGAAGCTTTCTTT
d_call: .
clone_size: .
v_call: TRBV6-6
j_call: TRBJ1-1

cdr3_aa: CATGDSPGNTIYF
cdr3_nt: TGTGCCACCGGAGATAGCCCTGGAAACACCATATATTTT
d_call: .
clone_size: .
v_call: TRBV11-2
j_call: TRBJ1-3

cdr3_aa: CASSRDGYSNQPQHF
cdr3_nt: TGTGCCAGCAGCCGGGACGGTTATAGCAATCAGCCCCAGCATTTT
d_call: .
clone_size: few
v_call: TRBV11-2
j_call: TRBJ1-5

cdr3_aa: CASTPRRGVSGANVLTF
cdr3_nt: TGTGCCAGCACCCCCCGACGGGGTGTCTCTGGGGCCAACGTCCTGACTTTC
d_call: .
clone_size: .
v_call: TRBV5-4
j_call: TRBJ2-6

cdr3_aa: CASSMQGVVGTEAFF
cdr3_nt: TGTGCCAGTAGTATGCAGGGGGTGGTCGGCACTGAAGCTTTCTTT
d_call: TRBD1
clone_size: .
v_call: TRBV19
j_call: TRBJ1-1

cdr3_aa: CASSPTSGRLYEQYF
cdr3_nt: TGTGCCAGCAGCCCGACTAGCGGGAGGCTATACGAGCAGTACTTC
d_call: TRBD2
clone_size: .
v_call: TRBV28
j_call: TRBJ2-7

cdr3_aa: CASSNLGSANTGELFF
cdr3_nt: TGTGCCAGCAGTAACCTCGGGAGTGCGAACACCGGGGAGCTGTTTTTT
d_call: .
clone_size: .
v_call: TRBV2
j_call: TRBJ2-2

cdr3_aa: CASSVKEVQRDIYF
cdr3_nt: TGTGCCAGCAGCGTTAAAGAGGTCCAGAGAGACATATATTTT
d_call: .
clone_size: once
v_call: TRBV9
j_call: TRBJ1-3

cdr3_aa: CSYRGGYEQFF
cdr3_nt: TGCAGCTACCGGGGGGGGTATGAGCAGTTCTTC
d_call: TRBD2
clone_size: .
v_call: TRBV20-1
j_call: TRBJ2-1

cdr3_aa: CASRVEYTEAFF
cdr3_nt: TGTGCCAGCCGAGTAGAGTACACTGAAGCTTTCTTT
d_call: .
clone_size: once
v_call: TRBV6-1
j_call: TRBJ1-1

cdr3_aa: CASSQEGLRIDTQYF
cdr3_nt: TGCGCCAGCAGCCAAGAGGGACTGAGAATAGATACGCAGTATTTT
d_call: .
clone_size: .
v_call: TRBV4-1
j_call: TRBJ2-3

cdr3_aa: CASSFPKGARYEQYF
cdr3_nt: TGTGCCAGCAGTTTCCCCAAGGGGGCTAGGTACGAGCAGTACTTC
d_call: TRBD1
clone_size: .
v_call: TRBV28
j_call: TRBJ2-7

cdr3_aa: CASIFRDRAYQPQHF
cdr3_nt: TGTGCCAGCATCTTCCGGGACAGGGCTTATCAGCCCCAGCATTTT
d_call: TRBD1
clone_size: .
v_call: TRBV28
j_call: TRBJ1-5

cdr3_aa: CASSLGPRGRGNTEAFF
cdr3_nt: TGTGCCAGCAGCCTAGGGCCCCGGGGGCGGGGGAACACTGAAGCTTTCTTT
d_call: .
clone_size: .
v_call: TRBV7-2
j_call: TRBJ1-1

cdr3_aa: CASSDTGAANYGYTF
cdr3_nt: TGTGCCAGCAGTGATACTGGAGCAGCGAACTATGGCTACACCTTC
d_call: .
clone_size: .
v_call: TRBV6-4
j_call: TRBJ1-2

cdr3_aa: CASSPLRVNTEAFF
cdr3_nt: TGTGCCAGCTCACCACTCCGGGTGAACACTGAAGCTTTCTTT
d_call: .
clone_size: once
v_call: TRBV18
j_call: TRBJ1-1

cdr3_aa: CASSQRGTGIDTEAFF
cdr3_nt: TGCGCCAGCAGCCAACGGGGGACAGGAATAGACACTGAAGCTTTCTTT
d_call: TRBD1
clone_size: .
v_call: TRBV5-1
j_call: TRBJ1-1

cdr3_aa: CASSIGGSLSYEQYF
cdr3_nt: TGTGCCAGTAGTATAGGAGGCTCTCTGAGCTACGAGCAGTACTTC
d_call: .
clone_size: .
v_call: TRBV19
j_call: TRBJ2-7

cdr3_aa: CASSQGLAGGRGVQFF
cdr3_nt: TGTGCCAGCAGCCAAGGACTAGCGGGAGGAAGGGGGGTGCAGTTCTTC
d_call: TRBD2
clone_size: .
v_call: TRBV14
j_call: TRBJ2-1

cdr3_aa: CASSRQGLQNTEAFF
cdr3_nt: TGTGCCAGCAGCCGACAGGGGCTCCAGAACACTGAAGCTTTCTTT
d_call: TRBD1
clone_size: .
v_call: TRBV7-2
j_call: TRBJ1-1

cdr3_aa: CASSQDFTSGRAEGETQYF
cdr3_nt: TGCGCCAGCAGCCAAGATTTCACTAGCGGGAGGGCCGAGGGAGAGACCCAGTACTTC
d_call: TRBD2
clone_size: .
v_call: TRBV4-1
j_call: TRBJ2-5

cdr3_aa: CASSFQPAYEQYF
cdr3_nt: TGTGCCAGCAGTTTCCAACCAGCCTACGAGCAGTACTTC
d_call: .
clone_size: .
v_call: TRBV7-8
j_call: TRBJ2-7

cdr3_aa: CASSRTGLEQETQYF
cdr3_nt: TGTGCCAGCAGCAGGACAGGCCTCGAACAAGAGACCCAGTACTTC
d_call: TRBD1
clone_size: .
v_call: TRBV27
j_call: TRBJ2-5

cdr3_aa: CASNPGTAGDSPLHF
cdr3_nt: TGTGCCAGCAACCCCGGGACGGCGGGTGATTCACCCCTCCACTTT
d_call: .
clone_size: .
v_call: TRBV28
j_call: TRBJ1-6

cdr3_aa: CASSLATEGAVEKLFF
cdr3_nt: TGCGCCAGCAGCTTGGCCACGGAGGGGGCGGTTGAAAAACTGTTTTTT
d_call: TRBD1
clone_size: .
v_call: TRBV5-1
j_call: TRBJ1-4

cdr3_aa: CASSLAPGTGNDEQYF
cdr3_nt: TGCGCCAGCAGCTTGGCCCCCGGGACAGGGAACGACGAGCAGTACTTC
d_call: TRBD1
clone_size: .
v_call: TRBV5-1
j_call: TRBJ2-7

cdr3_aa: CASSPGQGARDEAFF
cdr3_nt: TGTGCCAGCAGTCCGGGACAGGGGGCGCGGGATGAAGCTTTCTTT
d_call: TRBD1
clone_size: .
v_call: TRBV25-1
j_call: TRBJ1-1

cdr3_aa: CASSLGDSSGGELFF
cdr3_nt: TGTGCCAGCAGCTTAGGGGACAGTTCGGGTGGGGAGCTGTTTTTT
d_call: TRBD1
clone_size: .
v_call: TRBV11-3
j_call: TRBJ2-2

cdr3_aa: CASSLQTGGAGANVLTF
cdr3_nt: TGTGCCAGCAGTCTACAGACAGGGGGCGCTGGGGCCAACGTCCTGACTTTC
d_call: TRBD1
clone_size: once
v_call: TRBV28
j_call: TRBJ2-6

cdr3_aa: CASSPGVLTGGGQPQHF
cdr3_nt: TGTGCCAGCTCACCGGGAGTCTTGACGGGGGGTGGTCAGCCCCAGCATTTT
d_call: .
clone_size: .
v_call: TRBV18
j_call: TRBJ1-5

cdr3_aa: CASSSSGTSFYEQYF
cdr3_nt: TGTGCCAGCAGCTCCTCCGGGACTAGCTTTTACGAGCAGTACTTC
d_call: TRBD2
clone_size: .
v_call: TRBV7-9
j_call: TRBJ2-7

cdr3_aa: CSARSTDTQYF
cdr3_nt: TGCAGTGCTAGATCCACAGATACGCAGTATTTT
d_call: .
clone_size: .
v_call: TRBV20-1
j_call: TRBJ2-3

cdr3_aa: CASGPGTGEKLFF
cdr3_nt: TGTGCTAGTGGTCCCGGGACAGGAGAAAAACTGTTTTTT
d_call: TRBD1
clone_size: .
v_call: TRBV12-5
j_call: TRBJ1-4

cdr3_aa: CASSQAGETQYF
cdr3_nt: TGCGCCAGCAGCCAGGCTGGAGAGACCCAGTACTTC
d_call: .
clone_size: .
v_call: TRBV5-1
j_call: TRBJ2-5

cdr3_aa: CASSAQHAGELFF
cdr3_nt: TGTGCCAGCAGCGCCCAACACGCCGGGGAGCTGTTTTTT
d_call: .
clone_size: .
v_call: TRBV9
j_call: TRBJ2-2

cdr3_aa: CASSLNPSGIHYNEQFF
cdr3_nt: TGTGCCAGCAGCTTAAACCCTAGCGGGATACACTACAATGAGCAGTTCTTC
d_call: TRBD2
clone_size: .
v_call: TRBV7-3
j_call: TRBJ2-1

cdr3_aa: CASRKVRLAENEQFF
cdr3_nt: TGTGCCAGCAGAAAGGTGAGACTAGCGGAAAATGAGCAGTTCTTC
d_call: TRBD2
clone_size: .
v_call: TRBV5-6
j_call: TRBJ2-1

cdr3_aa: CASSRPSGELFF
cdr3_nt: TGTGCCAGCAGCCGCCCCAGCGGGGAGCTGTTTTTT
d_call: .
clone_size: .
v_call: TRBV5-4
j_call: TRBJ2-2

cdr3_aa: CASSFRGDTYEQYF
cdr3_nt: TGTGCCAGCAGCTTCAGGGGCGATACCTACGAGCAGTACTTC
d_call: .
clone_size: .
v_call: TRBV11-3
j_call: TRBJ2-7

cdr3_aa: CASSLRGADQETQYF
cdr3_nt: TGCGCCAGCAGCTTGAGGGGGGCGGATCAAGAGACCCAGTACTTC
d_call: .
clone_size: .
v_call: TRBV5-1
j_call: TRBJ2-5